The 11 T cell receptor beta chains below all came from one sample that was sequenced in a study of T cells in Graves' hyperthyroidism and ophthalmopathy. There were TCR beta CDR3 regions amplified from RNA transcripts. First-round RT-PCR with HTBI primers amplified the TCR CDR3 region. TCRdb passed the multiplex PCR reads through MiXCR, listing each CDR3 protein once. The table shows over 650,000 distinct CDR3 sequences, with roughly 15% occurring only once. Source material: blood. The receptors shown here come from a man younger than 35 with Graves' hyperthyroidism.

This chain uses TRBV15 with TRBJ2-3; 9 nucleotides align to TRBD2. Germline CDR1 and CDR2: LNHNV and YYDKDF (reference sequence). The CDR3 is 15 amino acids. J was trimmed by 5 bases and V by 5 bases; bases with no gene match: 8. DNA for the CDR3: TGTGCCACCAGCGGCAGAAGCGGGAGGCAAGATACGCAGTATTTT. This sequence encodes CATSGRSGRQDTQYF. Full variable domain (rest looked up from reference TRBV15 and TRBJ2-3): DAMVIQNPRYQVTQFGKPVTLSCSQTLNHNVMYWYQQKSSQAPKLLFHYYDKDFNNEADTPDNFQSRRPNTSFCFLDIRSPGLGDTAMYLCATSGRSGRQDTQYFGPGTRLTVL.

The rearrangement joins TRBV2 to TRBJ2-3; TRBD2 aligns across 8 bases. The CDR3 runs to 16 residues. Germline V gene data show CDR1 as SNHLY and CDR2 as FYNNEI. With V trimmed by 4 bases and J by 2 bases, 8 bases remained unmatched. The CDR3 DNA follows: TGTGCCAGCAGTGTGCAGAAGCGGGGGAACACAGATACGCAGTATTTT. Translation gives CASSVQKRGNTDTQYF. The complete variable domain, with remaining parts taken from reference TRBV2 and TRBJ2-3, reads EPEVTQTPSHQVTQMGQEVILRCVPISNHLYFYWYRQILGQKVEFLVSFYNNEISEKSEIFDDQFSVERPDGSNFTLKIRSTKLEDSAMYFCASSVQKRGNTDTQYFGPGTRLTVL.

The rearrangement uses TRBV7-2 and TRBJ2-1; 12 bases are shared with TRBD2. Germline CDR1 and CDR2: SGHTA and FQGNSA. Trimming removed 5 bases from V and 2 bases from J; junction bases left unmatched: 7. The CDR3 runs 17 residues. This CDR3 is CASSHQTSGSTYNEQFF. The CDR3 nucleotides are TGTGCCAGCAGCCACCAGACTAGCGGGAGCACCTACAATGAGCAGTTCTTC.

The chain is built from TRBV13 and TRBJ1-4; D not resolved. The germline V gene encodes CDR1 PRHDT and CDR2 FYEKMQ (reference sequence). V was cut by 4 bases and J by 3 bases, with 9 bases left in between. CDR3 length equals 14 residues. This CDR3 is CASSSWESNEKLFF. As DNA, the CDR3 is TGTGCCAGCAGCTCCTGGGAATCTAATGAAAAACTGTTTTTT.

The chain uses TRBV20-1 and TRBJ2-4, with 12 bases fitting TRBD2. The CDR3 has 14 residues. Germline V gives CDR1 DFQATT, CDR2 SNEGSKA (reference sequence). With 6 bases clipped from V and 6 bases from J, the junction kept 6 bases outside the gene matches. As DNA, the CDR3 is TGCAGTGCAACACTAGCGGGGGGTAGAAACATTCAGTACTTC. Translating gives CSATLAGGRNIQYF.

In this sample, this clonotype turned up a few times. V is TRBV20-1 and J is TRBJ2-3, with 7 bases lining up with TRBD2. The germline V gene encodes CDR1 DFQATT and CDR2 SNEGSKA (reference sequence). The CDR3 has 15 amino acids. V dropped 6 bases and J dropped 4; count of bases not matched to a gene: 13. The CDR3 spells CSAPSAGDVADTQYF. In DNA form, the CDR3 reads TGCAGTGCGCCCTCGGCGGGAGACGTAGCAGATACGCAGTATTTT.

The J gene is TRBJ2-1, the V gene TRBV18; TRBD2 aligns across 7 bases. The V gene end was trimmed by 7 bases and the J gene end by 0 bases; junction bases not matched to a gene: 12. Germline V gene data show CDR1 as KGHSH and CDR2 as LQKENI. This CDR3 is built from 17 residues. CDR3 region: CASLPRPSGSSYNEQFF. For the CDR3, the DNA is TGTGCCAGCTTACCGCGTCCTAGCGGCAGCTCCTACAATGAGCAGTTCTTC.

V is TRBV5-1 and J is TRBJ2-2, with 7 bases matching TRBD1. CDR1 is SGHRS and CDR2 is YFSETQ in the germline V gene. The CDR3 has 15 residues. V gave up 4 bases and J gave up 6 bases; unmatched junction bases: 9. The CDR3 loop is CASSIRQGEAGELFF. In DNA, the CDR3 is TGCGCCAGCAGCATTAGACAGGGTGAGGCCGGGGAGCTGTTTTTT.

This clonotype was counted between two and nine times. The chain is built from TRBV10-2 and TRBJ1-5, with D possibly TRBD1 on 5 matching bases. This CDR3 is 14 amino acids long. Germline V gives CDR1 WSHSY, CDR2 SAAADI. Between the trimmed V and J ends, which lost 3 bases and 4 bases, there was a span of 10 bases. Here the CDR3 reads CASSDNRYNQPQHF. CDR3 nucleotides: TGCGCCAGCAGTGATAACAGGTATAATCAGCCCCAGCATTTT.

This CDR3 reads CASSPGPGNGYTF. The CDR3, as DNA: TGCGCCAGCAGCCCCGGCCCAGGGAATGGCTACACCTTC. The chain joins TRBV5-1 to TRBJ1-2; a weak D match, TRBD1 (5 bases). The V end lost 4 bases, the J end lost 6 bases, and 13 bases lay between the germline ends. The CDR3 has 13 residues. Per the germline V gene, CDR1 is SGHRS and CDR2 is YFSETQ.

Concerning this clonotype itself: One base away lies a much larger clone, so this may be a sequencing read error. This chain connects TRBV11-2 to TRBJ2-7; 7 bases agree with TRBD1. There are 14 residues in the CDR3. In germline, CDR1 is SGHAT, CDR2 FQNNGV. The CDR3 coding sequence is TGTGCCAGCAGCTTGTACAGGGGATCCTACGGGCAGTACTTC. Translation: CASSLYRGSYGQYF.